These 20 T cell receptor beta chains share one sample of origin, sequenced in a study of T cell repertoires in cytomegalovirus infection. Using its own MiXCR run on the reads, TCRdb lists one record per CDR3 protein. This repertoire shows roughly 570,000 distinct CDR3 sequences, about 39% found once; its top ten account for about 46%. Their cognate antigens are unknown. This specimen was cultured PBMCs, taken from culture after CMV antigen stimulation. Every receptor here comes from a human donor in good health (CMV status not recorded). Some clones in this sample may be carry-over from other donors' samples.

Only a few counts were recorded for this clonotype. Written as DNA, the CDR3 is TGCGCCAGCAGCCTCGGACAGGCGGGCACCGGGGAGCTGTTTTTT. As protein: CASSLGQAGTGELFF. V is TRBV5-1 and J is TRBJ2-2; 7 bases agree with TRBD1. CDR3 size: 15 residues. Germline CDR1 is SGHRS and CDR2 is YFSETQ. V lost 4 bases to trimming and J lost 4 bases; unmatched junction nucleotides: 7.

The gene calls are TRBV10-2 and TRBJ1-2; 12 positions agree with TRBD1. The CDR3 has 14 amino acids. Germline trimming cut 7 bases from V and 3 bases from J; bases unmatched to any gene: 3. The germline gives CDR1 WSHSY, CDR2 SAAADI. The CDR3: CASMGTGGDYGYTF. Here the CDR3 DNA reads TGCGCCAGCATGGGGACAGGGGGCGACTATGGCTACACCTTC.

This clonotype was counted a few times. This chain connects TRBV4-1 to TRBJ2-1; 7 nucleotides match TRBD1. Germline assignment: CDR1 MGHRA and CDR2 YSYEKL. The CDR3 is 15 residues long. Losses at the gene ends were 0 bases for V and 3 bases for J; bases not matched to a gene: 2. Written as DNA, the CDR3 is TGCGCCAGCAGCCAAGAGGGACAGTACTACAATGAGCAGTTCTTC. As protein: CASSQEGQYYNEQFF.

This clonotype was recorded a few times. The CDR3, as DNA: TGCGCCAGCAGCCAAGACTCCATTTTAGCCGCCTACAATAATGAGCAGTTCTTC. Its translation: CASSQDSILAAYNNEQFF. This chain connects TRBV4-3 to TRBJ2-1; no firm D call. Between the trimmed V and J ends, which lost 0 bases and 7 bases, there was a span of 22 bases. The CDR3 has 18 amino acids. Germline CDR1 and CDR2: LGHNA and YSLEER.

This clonotype was seen only a few times. The CDR3 is CASSLSGAGELFF. In nucleotides, the CDR3 is TGTGCCAGCAGTTTATCTGGGGCCGGGGAGCTGTTTTTT. The chain recombines TRBV27 with TRBJ2-2, with D hard to call. Germline V gives CDR1 MNHEY, CDR2 SMNVEV (reference sequence). The ends were cut back, 0 bases at V and 6 bases at J, with 5 bases in the middle. The CDR3 covers 13 residues.

This chain connects TRBV11-3 to TRBJ2-3; D is possibly TRBD2 (6 bases). The CDR3 covers 15 residues. Trimming cost V 5 bases and J 1 base, with 13 bases left between them. CDR1 is SGHNT and CDR2 is YENEEA in the germline V gene. For the CDR3, the DNA is TGTGCCAGCAGCCACTGGGACTCAGGCACAGATACGCAGTATTTT. This sequence encodes CASSHWDSGTDTQYF.

The chain links TRBV12-3 or TRBV12-4 to TRBJ1-2; 9 nucleotides match TRBD1. This CDR3 comprises 12 residues. V trimming: 8 bases; J trimming: 8 bases; junction bases outside the gene matches: 6. The CDR3 loop is CASGQGRGGYTF. DNA of the CDR3: TGTGCCAGCGGACAGGGGAGAGGAGGCTACACCTTC.

V is TRBV6-1 and J is TRBJ2-3, with TRBD2 matching 7 bases. Germline V gene sequence: CDR1 MNHNS, CDR2 SASEGT. J lost 2 bases, V lost 6 bases, and 8 bases had no gene match. The CDR3 length is 15 residues. This CDR3 is CASSSLAVVTDTQYF. CDR3 in DNA: TGTGCCAGCAGCAGTCTAGCGGTCGTCACAGATACGCAGTATTTT.

The gene calls are TRBV19 and TRBJ1-3; possible D gene TRBD1, 5 bases. The V gene's germline CDR1 is LNHDA and CDR2 SQIVND (reference sequence). The CDR3 extends over 12 amino acids. CDR3 nucleotide sequence: TGTGCAACAAAGGGGCCTGGAAACACCATATATTTT. Its translation: CATKGPGNTIYF.

The chain links TRBV19 to TRBJ2-2, with D possibly being TRBD2 (7 bases). The CDR3 sequence is 16 residues long. The germline V gene has CDR1 LNHDA and CDR2 SQIVND (reference sequence). V lost 5 bases, J lost 3 bases, and 16 bases lay in between. For the CDR3, the DNA is TGTGCCAGTAGTCCGCTGGGGGGGGGCGACACCGGGGAGCTGTTTTTT. Protein sequence: CASSPLGGGDTGELFF.

V is TRBV6-1 and J is TRBJ1-2; possibly TRBD1 for D (6 bases). CDR1 is MNHNS, CDR2 SASEGT, per germline. There are 14 residues in the CDR3. The V gene lost 8 bases and the J gene lost 2 bases, with 15 bases spanning the gap. CDR3 residues: CASERAGGNYGYTF. The CDR3 DNA sequence: TGTGCCAGCGAGCGTGCCGGGGGCAACTATGGCTACACCTTC.

The genes are TRBV20-1 and TRBJ2-7, with TRBD2 matching over 10 bases. Looked up from germline, CDR1 is DFQATT and CDR2 is SNEGSKA (reference sequence). The ends lost 6 bases at V and 2 bases at J; junction bases unmatched: 7. The CDR3 spans 14 residues. CDR3 sequence: CSATSGAEAYEQYF. CDR3 DNA: TGCAGTGCAACTAGCGGGGCGGAAGCCTACGAGCAGTACTTC.

The gene calls are TRBV11-2 and TRBJ2-7, with a tentative D call TRBD2 (6 bases). There are 15 residues in the CDR3. V was cut by 5 bases and J by 0 bases, with 14 bases left in between. Germline loops: CDR1 SGHAT, CDR2 FQNNGV. The CDR3 bases are TGTGCCAGCAGCCCCTCGGGTAGCGGCTCCTACGAGCAGTACTTC. Its protein product is CASSPSGSGSYEQYF. The full variable domain, in which reference TRBV11-2 and TRBJ2-7 provide the parts outside the CDR3, is EAGVAQSPRYKIIEKRQSVAFWCNPISGHATLYWYQQILGQGPKLLIQFQNNGVVDDSQLPKDRFSAERLKGVDSTLKIQPAKLEDSAVYLCASSPSGSGSYEQYFGPGTRLTVT.

V and J are TRBV7-2 and TRBJ2-2, with D unclear. Germline V CDR1 and CDR2: SGHTA, FQGNSA. The CDR3 extends over 16 amino acids. V was shortened by 2 bases and J by 0 bases, with 10 bases between the two germline ends. The CDR3 loop reads CASSLLGQTNTGELFF. The CDR3 bases are TGTGCCAGCAGCTTATTAGGGCAGACGAACACCGGGGAGCTGTTTTTT.

This clonotype has only a few counts. The chain couples TRBV5-5 to TRBJ2-3; 11 bases fit TRBD2. This CDR3 is built from 16 residues. Germline trimming cut 5 bases from V and 5 bases from J; bases unmatched to any gene: 10. From germline, CDR1 is SGHKS and CDR2 YYEKEE (reference sequence). Here the CDR3 reads CASRKLAGVGGDTQYF. In DNA form, the CDR3 reads TGTGCCAGCAGAAAACTAGCGGGAGTCGGCGGAGATACGCAGTATTTT. The full variable domain, in which reference TRBV5-5 and TRBJ2-3 provide the parts outside the CDR3, is DAGVTQSPTHLIKTRGQQVTLRCSPISGHKSVSWYQQVLGQGPQFIFQYYEKEERGRGNFPDRFSARQFPNYSSELNVNALLLGDSALYLCASRKLAGVGGDTQYFGPGTRLTVL.

V is TRBV7-9 and J is TRBJ1-2; maybe TRBD1 (6 bases). Looked up from germline, CDR1 is SEHNR and CDR2 is FQNEAQ (reference sequence). The CDR3 contains 14 residues. Trimming removed 8 bases from V and 3 bases from J, with 16 bases in between. CDR3 loop: CASEPGRGDYGYTF. CDR3 nucleotides: TGTGCCAGCGAGCCAGGGAGGGGGGACTATGGCTACACCTTC.

In its sample, this clonotype was seen many times. CDR3 region: CASSLDFTDTQYF. In DNA, the CDR3 is TGTGCCAGCAGCTTAGACTTCACAGATACGCAGTATTTT. The V call is TRBV7-2, the J call TRBJ2-3, with D uncertain. CDR1 is SGHTA and CDR2 is FQGNSA in the germline V gene. V lost 1 base and J 2 bases, leaving 4 bases between the germline ends. This CDR3 region has 13 residues.

Of note for this clonotype: Just one base apart from a much larger clone, this may be a read error. The rearrangement uses TRBV7-2 and TRBJ2-1, with D perhaps matching TRBD2 (6 bases). The CDR3 sequence is 16 residues long. V was shortened by 4 bases and J by 9 bases, with 22 bases between the two germline ends. Per the germline V gene, CDR1 is SGHTA and CDR2 is FQGNSA. CDR3 region: CASSSARGVIDFEQFF. The CDR3 DNA reads as TGTGCCAGCAGCTCAGCTCGCGGGGTGATTGATTTTGAGCAGTTCTTC. The whole variable domain, remainder taken from reference TRBV7-2 and TRBJ2-1, is GAGVSQSPSNKVTEKGKDVELRCDPISGHTALYWYRQSLGQGLEFLIYFQGNSAPDKSGLPSDRFSAERTGGSVSTLTIQRTQQEDSAVYLCASSSARGVIDFEQFFGPGTRLTVL.

The chain links TRBV7-6 to TRBJ2-1; D unclear. The CDR3 runs 14 residues. V was pared by 4 bases and J by 4 bases, with 11 bases between. Germline assignment: CDR1 SGHVS and CDR2 FNYEAQ. As DNA, the CDR3 is TGTGCCAGCAGCTCACCGACATGGTACAATGAGCAGTTCTTC. Residues: CASSSPTWYNEQFF.

J is TRBJ2-2 and V is TRBV19; 7 positions match TRBD2. Germline lookup yields CDR1 LNHDA and CDR2 SQIVND (reference sequence). The CDR3 has 19 residues. V gave up 4 bases and J gave up 4 bases; unmatched junction bases: 18. The CDR3 DNA is TGTGCCAGTAGTACTACCGCTTTCGTGGCGGGAGTTGTCACCGGGGAGCTGTTTTTT. Translating gives CASSTTAFVAGVVTGELFF.